Below, 19 T cell receptor beta chains from the same sample are listed, as sequenced in a study of tumor and adjacent non-tumor tissue in lung cancer. The library came from three nested PCR rounds adapted from ARM-PCR protocols. TCRdb re-derived calls from the multiplex PCR reads in MiXCR, one entry per CDR3 protein. The sample lists about 80,000 distinct CDR3 sequences; roughly 76% were seen once. The template was RNA from unsorted bulk tissue. Sequencing used lung tumor tissue. The receptors derive from a woman aged 50 to 60 with non-small cell lung cancer.

The chain combines TRBV20-1 with TRBJ2-1; D is unclear. Between the trimmed V and J ends, which lost 5 bases and 2 bases, there was a span of 16 bases. The length of the CDR3 is 15 residues. Per germline, CDR1 DFQATT and CDR2 SNEGSKA (reference sequence). CDR3 DNA: TGCAGTGCTCGAGGAATCGAAACGGCCTACAATGAGCAGTTCTTC. It yields the protein CSARGIETAYNEQFF.

CDR3 in amino acids: CASNGGVYEQFF. CDR3 DNA sequence: TGTGCCAGCAATGGGGGGGTTTATGAGCAGTTCTTC. This chain joins TRBV6-2 or TRBV6-3 and TRBJ2-1; 7 bases agree with TRBD2. The CDR3 contains 12 residues. V lost 7 bases to trimming and J lost 8 bases; unmatched junction nucleotides: 5. Germline V gene lookup returns CDR1 MNHEY and CDR2 SVGEGT.

In the case of this clonotype: It is likely a read error, because the conserved phenylalanine at the end of the CDR3 is missing. The V call is TRBV20-1, the J call TRBJ2-3, with 7 positions matching TRBD2. Trimming at V came to 6 bases and at J to 7 bases, leaving 10 bases not matched to a gene. Germline V CDR1 and CDR2: DFQATT, SNEGSKA (reference sequence). The CDR3 runs 13 residues. The CDR3: CSARSGVINTQYL. In DNA, the CDR3 is TGCAGTGCGCGAAGCGGGGTAATAAATACGCAGTATTTG.

Regarding this clonotype: In this CDR3 the conserved last residue, phenylalanine or tryptophan, is missing, so a read error is likely. Because the CDR3's place on the DNA is in doubt, the DNA is left out and the CDR3 is given as listed by TCRdb. The CDR3 spells CASSQHGSATNEKLLY. The chain recombines TRBV4-2 with TRBJ1-4. The CDR3 is 16 amino acids in total, end residues counted. Per germline, CDR1 LGHNA and CDR2 YNFKEQ.

This clonotype was seen a handful of times. A read error may be the cause here, since a much bigger clone is one base away. The chain joins TRBV7-8 to TRBJ1-5, with D uncertain. CDR3 length equals 12 residues. Germline V gene sequence: CDR1 SGHVS, CDR2 FQNEAQ. The DNA of the CDR3 is TGTGTCAGCAGCTTAGGGAATCAGCCCCAGCATTTT. Protein sequence: CVSSLGNQPQHF.

The gene calls are TRBV5-6 and TRBJ2-1; 9 nucleotides agree with TRBD2. V dropped 10 bases and J dropped 5; count of bases not matched to a gene: 13. The CDR3 consists of 15 residues. Germline assignment: CDR1 SGHDT and CDR2 YYEEEE. The CDR3 loop is CAGRPSGRRHNEQFF. In nucleotides, the CDR3 is TGTGCCGGTCGTCCGAGCGGGAGGAGGCACAATGAGCAGTTCTTC.

This clonotype was counted at least ten times. The chain is built from TRBV21-1 and TRBJ2-4; the DNA was not used to check the table's D call, TRBD2. TRBV21-1 is deemed a pseudogene. This CDR3 comprises 19 residues. CDR3 bases: TGTGCCAGCAGCAAAGGACATCGGAGGATCGCGTTAGTCAAAAACATTCAGTACTTC. Amino acids: CASSKGHRRIALVKNIQYF.

The chain links TRBV20-1 to TRBJ2-3, with D perhaps matching TRBD1 or TRBD2 (6 bases each). Per the germline V gene, CDR1 is DFQATT and CDR2 is SNEGSKA (reference sequence). This CDR3 has 14 residues. The ends were cut back, 7 bases at V and 9 bases at J, with 23 bases in the middle. In DNA form, the CDR3 reads TGCAGTGTGCCTAGGGGGGTGGGCACAAAAACGCAGTATTTT. Translation gives CSVPRGVGTKTQYF.

With respect to this clonotype: At one end the junction does not follow the germline gene, possibly because of a read error. The chain uses TRBV6-6 and TRBJ1-4; the match to TRBD1 covers 11 bases. The CDR3 covers 17 residues. From germline, CDR1 is MNHNY and CDR2 SVGAGI (reference sequence). The CDR3 here is CARRLHGTGGFGEELFF. Written as DNA, the CDR3 is TGTGCCAGGAGATTACATGGGACAGGGGGTTTTGGTGAAGAACTGTTTTTT.

Points on this clonotype: One end of the junction varies from germline; a read error may be responsible. This chain uses TRBV6-5 with TRBJ2-5; no firm D call. The CDR3 is made up of 12 amino acids. From germline, CDR1 is MNHEY and CDR2 SVGAGI. CDR3 sequence reads: CVSSRTSVIQYF. For the CDR3, the DNA is TGTGTCAGCAGTCGCACCTCAGTGATCCAGTACTTC.

This clonotype was observed once. The junction departs from the called germline gene at one end, perhaps through a read error. The rearrangement uses TRBV28 and TRBJ2-5; the D is unclear. The germline V gene encodes CDR1 MDHEN and CDR2 SYDVKM. The CDR3 runs 11 residues. The CDR3: CTSTYGWTQYF. The DNA for the CDR3 is TGTACCAGCACATACGGCTGGACCCAGTACTTC. Using reference TRBV28 and TRBJ2-5 for the parts outside the CDR3, the full variable domain is DVKVTQSSRYLVKRTGEKVFLECVQDMDHENMFWYRQDPGLGLRLIYFSYDVKMKEKGDIPEGYSVSREKKERFSLILESASTNQTSMYLCTSTYGWTQYFGPGTRLLVL.

On this clonotype itself: One junction end disagrees with the germline gene, perhaps due to a read error. J is TRBJ2-2 and V is TRBV6-2 or TRBV6-3; TRBD2 matches 9 bases. The CDR3 is 15 amino acids. Per the germline V gene, CDR1 is MNHEY and CDR2 is SVGEGT. CDR3 nucleotide sequence: TGTACCAGCAGCTACACGGTAGCGGGAGACGGGGAGCTGTTTTTT. This translates into CTSSYTVAGDGELFF.

The genes are TRBV30 and TRBJ1-1; D ambiguous. Trimming shortened V by 3 bases and J by 6 bases, and 11 bases separated the two germline ends. Germline V gives CDR1 GTSNPN, CDR2 SVGIG (reference sequence). There are 12 residues in the CDR3. The CDR3 protein is CAWRMDRPEAFF. CDR3 coding DNA: TGTGCCTGGAGGATGGACCGCCCTGAAGCTTTCTTT.

This clonotype was counted a few times. One end of the junction varies from germline; a read error may be responsible. This chain links TRBV11-2 with TRBJ2-1; 13 bases are a match to TRBD2. The CDR3 consists of 16 residues. Per germline, CDR1 SGHAT and CDR2 FQNNGV. The CDR3 protein is CTSSGLLAGGGNKRFF. The DNA of the CDR3 is TGTACCAGCAGCGGACTACTAGCGGGAGGGGGGAATAAGCGGTTCTTC. Full variable domain (remainder filled in from reference TRBV11-2 and TRBJ2-1): EAGVAQSPRYKIIEKRQSVAFWCNPISGHATLYWYQQILGQGPKLLIQFQNNGVVDDSQLPKDRFSAERLKGVDSTLKIQPAKLEDSAVYLCTSSGLLAGGGNKRFFGPGTRLTVL.

Of note for this clonotype: One end of the junction varies from germline; a read error may be responsible. This chain uses TRBV6-1 with TRBJ1-2, with no clear D. The CDR3 totals 15 residues. Germline V gene data show CDR1 as MNHNS and CDR2 as SASEGT. CDR3 residues: CASIFKPQDNYDYTF. DNA of the CDR3: TGTGCCAGCATCTTCAAACCGCAAGATAACTATGACTACACCTTC.

This clonotype was counted at least ten times. V gene TRBV6-6 combines with J gene TRBJ2-7; D is possibly TRBD2 (5 bases). V gave up 2 bases and J gave up 6 bases, with 8 bases separating them. Looked up from germline, CDR1 is MNHNY and CDR2 is SVGAGI (reference sequence). The CDR3 is made up of 12 amino acids. CDR3 sequence (DNA): TGTGCCAGCAGTTACGTGGGGAGCGAGCAGTACTTC. This codes for CASSYVGSEQYF.

The J gene is TRBJ1-4, the V gene TRBV20-1; D unresolved. Germline V gene sequence: CDR1 DFQATT, CDR2 SNEGSKA (reference sequence). Deletions cut 3 bases from V and 8 bases from J, with 19 bases between. The CDR3 length is 15 residues. In DNA form, the CDR3 reads TGCAGTGCTAGTGATCAGTCGGGAGCGGGGGAAAAACTGTTTTTT. Amino acid sequence: CSASDQSGAGEKLFF.

The rearrangement uses TRBV28 and TRBJ2-2; D is possibly TRBD2 (5 bases). The CDR3 runs to 13 residues. V was trimmed by 10 bases and J by 8 bases, leaving 17 bases between them. The germline gives CDR1 MDHEN, CDR2 SYDVKM. CDR3 residues: CATQTTGIGELFF. The CDR3 DNA follows: TGTGCCACCCAAACGACGGGGATTGGGGAGCTGTTTTTT.

This clonotype was recorded a few times. One end of the junction fails to match germline, which may point to a read error. V and J are TRBV4-1 and TRBJ2-3; D gene unclear. Germline lookup yields CDR1 MGHRA and CDR2 YSYEKL. This CDR3 has 14 residues. The CDR3: CTSSQAGRTDTQYF. CDR3 DNA sequence: TGCACCAGCAGTCAAGCTGGGCGGACAGATACGCAGTATTTT.